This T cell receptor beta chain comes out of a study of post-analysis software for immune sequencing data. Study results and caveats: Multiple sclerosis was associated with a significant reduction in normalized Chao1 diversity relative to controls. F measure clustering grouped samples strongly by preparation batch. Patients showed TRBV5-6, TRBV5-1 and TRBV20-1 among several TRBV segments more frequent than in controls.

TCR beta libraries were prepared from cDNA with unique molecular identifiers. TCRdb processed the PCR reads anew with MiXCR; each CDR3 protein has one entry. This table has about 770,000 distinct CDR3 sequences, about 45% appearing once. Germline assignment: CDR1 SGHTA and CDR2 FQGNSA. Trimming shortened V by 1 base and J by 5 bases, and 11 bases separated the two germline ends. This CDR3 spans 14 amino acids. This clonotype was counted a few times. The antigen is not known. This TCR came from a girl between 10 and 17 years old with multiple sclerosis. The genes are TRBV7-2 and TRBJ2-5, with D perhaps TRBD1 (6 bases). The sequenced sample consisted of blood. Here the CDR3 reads CASSLDRVDETQYF. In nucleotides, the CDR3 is TGTGCCAGCAGCTTAGACAGGGTGGACGAGACCCAGTACTTC.